The sequence of this T cell receptor beta chain was determined in a study of control samples from healthy donors and cancer patients (dated by TCRdb to about 2020). The germline V gene yields ENHRY for CDR1 and SYGVKD for CDR2. The trim is 3 bases for V and 4 bases for J, with a gap of 12 bases between the germline ends. Including the terminal cysteine and phenylalanine, the CDR3 comprises 14 residues. The kept DNA is CDR3 alone, 42 bases in frame from the first base. On this clone: The specificity of this receptor is unknown. The sample holds no much larger clone one base away, and base qualities are not on file.

To prepare the library, the immunoSEQ multiplex PCR assay was applied. TCRdb took over this immuneACCESS table, retaining in-frame rearrangements with V and J assigned. Such tables are incomplete; in checked studies, under half of the missing clones stem from an unresolved V gene, and the remainder is unexplained. The sample table records around 200,000 clones; around 94% of these occur just once. The leading ten clones occupy about 1.6% of the sample. The chain employs TRBV10-3 and TRBJ1-1; possibly the D gene is TRBD1, per 5 matching bases. Sequenced material: blood. The clonotype was recovered from a man aged 45-65 years in good health. The encoded CDR3 is CAISDREGSTEAFF. Read as DNA, the sequence is TGTGCCATCAGTGACAGGGAAGGAAGCACTGAAGCTTTCTTT.